This T cell receptor beta chain was recovered during a study of shared clonotypes between healthy human individuals. Overall study findings and caveats: Apart from blood, nothing was sampled; tissue repertoires likely differ.

Healthy HIV-negative adults without recent acute infections or vaccinations served as donors. The data were produced by immunoSEQ multiplex PCR, yet TCRdb's version contains in-frame clones alone and is incomplete. The sample has over a million clones, approximately 97% seen once. As concerns this clone: Its antigen is unknown.

The sequencing sample was made of naive CD4+ T cells sorted from blood. Subset reported: CD45RA+ positively selected. The TCR was taken from a man younger than 40 in good health.

The CDR3: CASRHSGPEYNEQFF. The CDR3 DNA sequence: TGTGCCAGCAGACATAGCGGGCCGGAATACAATGAGCAGTTCTTC. The chain is built from TRBV28 and TRBJ2-1, with 7 bases aligning to TRBD2. J gave up 4 bases and V 6 bases, and 9 bases lay outside the gene matches. Germline lookup yields CDR1 MDHEN and CDR2 SYDVKM. The CDR3 consists of 15 residues.